These 7 T cell receptor beta chains originate from one sample sequenced in a study of T cells after somatic rescue of genetic block. Using immunoSEQ multiplex PCR, the repertoire was profiled, and TCRdb retains in-frame clones only, with some absent. The sample contains over 9,500 clones, around 72% of which appear only once. The source material was peripheral blood mononuclear cells (PBMCs). The receptors originated from a boy aged 5-17 years.

This clone was detected a few times. The J gene is TRBJ2-5, the V gene TRBV5-1; 7 bases agree with TRBD1. Germline V CDR1 and CDR2: SGHRS, YFSETQ. The CDR3 covers 14 residues. V lost 0 bases and J lost 7; bases outside the gene matches: 6. CDR3 sequence: CASSLEGGAGTQYF. The CDR3 coding sequence is TGCGCCAGCAGCTTGGAAGGGGGCGCCGGGACCCAGTACTTC. Full variable domain (missing parts from reference TRBV5-1 and TRBJ2-5): KAGVTQTPRYLIKTRGQQVTLSCSPISGHRSVSWYQQTPGQGLQFLFEYFSETQRNKGNFPGRFSGRQFSNSRSEMNVSTLELGDSALYLCASSLEGGAGTQYFGPGTRLLVL.

The CDR3: CASSYSPGEKLFF. CDR3 bases: TGTGCCAGCAGTTACTCCCCTGGTGAAAAACTGTTTTTT. This sequence joins TRBV6-5 and TRBJ1-4; D is ambiguous. The CDR3 is 13 amino acids. The V end was cut by 0 bases, the J end by 7 bases, with 6 bases between. Germline lookup yields CDR1 MNHEY and CDR2 SVGAGI.

The chain employs TRBV25-1 and TRBJ2-7; D possibly corresponds to TRBD1 (5 bases). This CDR3 is built from 15 residues. Trimming took 3 bases from V and 0 from J, leaving 12 bases between them. Per germline, CDR1 MGHDK and CDR2 SYGVNS. CDR3 bases: TGTGCCAGCAGTGACCCTTTGGGGCACTCCTACGAGCAGTACTTC. Translating gives CASSDPLGHSYEQYF.

The chain recombines TRBV18 with TRBJ1-1, with D unresolved. The CDR3 sequence is 14 residues long. Germline CDR1 is KGHSH and CDR2 is LQKENI. V was shortened by 3 bases and J by 8 bases, with 16 bases between the two germline ends. As DNA, the CDR3 is TGTGCCAGCTCACCTCCCGGACGTTACCGGGAAGCTTTCTTT. It specifies CASSPPGRYREAFF.

Points on this clone: An end of the junction does not agree with germline; a read error may underlie this. The chain couples TRBV20-1 to TRBJ2-2; no firm D call. This CDR3 region has 10 residues. Germline V gene lookup returns CDR1 DFQATT and CDR2 SNEGSKA (reference sequence). The CDR3 DNA follows: TGCAGTGCTCTGGGATCGGGTGCTGTTTTT. Its translation is CSALGSGAVF.

J is TRBJ2-1 and V is TRBV18; 10 positions agree with TRBD2. Unmatched junction bases numbered 4, after V lost 2 bases and J lost 6 bases. The CDR3 is 15 amino acids. Germline CDR1 is KGHSH and CDR2 is LQKENI. The CDR3 loop is CASSPTSGRANEQFF. As DNA, the CDR3 is TGTGCCAGCTCACCAACGAGCGGGAGGGCCAATGAGCAGTTCTTC. The whole variable domain, remainder taken from reference TRBV18 and TRBJ2-1, is NAGVMQNPRHLVRRRGQEARLRCSPMKGHSHVYWYRQLPEEGLKFMVYLQKENIIDESGMPKERFSAEFPKEGPSILRIQQVVRGDSAAYFCASSPTSGRANEQFFGPGTRLTVL.

This rearrangement joins TRBV5-4 to TRBJ2-1; D unclear. CDR3 length: 15 amino acids. Germline assignment: CDR1 SGHNT and CDR2 YYREEE (reference sequence). Between the trimmed V and J ends, which lost 6 bases and 0 bases, there was a span of 13 bases. In DNA, the CDR3 is TGTGCCAGCAACCCGAAGGTGAGCTCCTACAATGAGCAGTTCTTC. Amino acid sequence: CASNPKVSSYNEQFF.